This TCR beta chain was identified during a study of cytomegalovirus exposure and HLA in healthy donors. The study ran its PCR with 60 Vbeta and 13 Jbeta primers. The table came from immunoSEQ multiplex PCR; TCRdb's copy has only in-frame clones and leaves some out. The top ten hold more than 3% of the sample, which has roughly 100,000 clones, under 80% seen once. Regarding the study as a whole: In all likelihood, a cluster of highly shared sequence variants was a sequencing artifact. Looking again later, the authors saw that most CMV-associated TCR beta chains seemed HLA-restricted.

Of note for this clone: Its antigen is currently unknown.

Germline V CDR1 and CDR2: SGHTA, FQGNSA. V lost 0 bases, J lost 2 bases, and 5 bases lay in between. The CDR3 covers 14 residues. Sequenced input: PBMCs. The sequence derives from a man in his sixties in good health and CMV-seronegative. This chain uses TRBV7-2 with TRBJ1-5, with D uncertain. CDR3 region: CASSLAGGNQPQHF. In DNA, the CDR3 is TGTGCCAGCAGCTTAGCAGGAGGCAATCAGCCCCAGCATTTT.